A single sample gave rise to the 8 T cell receptor beta chains below, sequenced in a study of blood T cell repertoires in COVID-19. The method was immunoSEQ multiplex PCR; TCRdb's version includes in-frame clones alone and lacks a portion of them. This sample has about 200,000 clones, with roughly 80% found just once. Sequenced: peripheral blood. These receptors all stem from a woman aged 80 or over with acute or convalescent COVID-19.

The genes are TRBV18 and TRBJ1-1, with TRBD1 as a possible D gene (6 bases). The germline V gene encodes CDR1 KGHSH and CDR2 LQKENI. The CDR3 is 15 residues long. The V gene lost 2 bases and the J gene lost 0 bases, with 10 bases spanning the gap. CDR3 DNA: TGTGCCAGCTCACCAGCAGGGGCAATGAACACTGAAGCTTTCTTT. It yields the protein CASSPAGAMNTEAFF.

V gene TRBV6-5 combines with J gene TRBJ2-7; 9 bases line up with TRBD1. V gave up 4 bases and J gave up 9 bases; unmatched junction bases: 4. This CDR3 region has 12 residues. Germline-derived CDR1 and CDR2 are MNHEY and SVGAGI. The CDR3 region is CASSLGQGRQYF. The DNA for the CDR3 is TGTGCCAGCAGTTTGGGACAGGGAAGGCAGTACTTC.

J is TRBJ2-2 and V is TRBV29-1; a weak D match, TRBD2 (6 bases). The germline V and J ends were trimmed by 3 bases and 4 bases, with 12 bases remaining between them. The CDR3 has 14 amino acids. Germline CDR1 SQVTM, CDR2 ANQGSEA. The CDR3 DNA reads TGCAGCGTTGATAGGAGGGGCCTCACCGGGGAGCTGTTTTTT. The encoded protein is CSVDRRGLTGELFF.

This clone was recorded at least ten times. V is TRBV6-4 and J is TRBJ2-7; the match to TRBD1 covers 8 bases. The CDR3 covers 16 residues. Germline lookup yields CDR1 MRHNA and CDR2 SNTAGT. V was clipped by 10 bases and J by 3 bases; unmatched bases: 17. CDR3 region: CANPRGQARGFYEQYF. The CDR3 nucleotides are TGTGCCAACCCCAGGGGACAGGCCAGGGGCTTCTACGAGCAGTACTTC.

The chain employs TRBV6-5 and TRBJ1-1; no clear D gene. The V end lost 2 bases, the J end lost 1 base, and 11 bases lay between the germline ends. The CDR3 contains 15 residues. Looked up from germline, CDR1 is MNHEY and CDR2 is SVGAGI. The CDR3 region has the DNA TGTGCCAGCAGTTACGGGTTCTCAGGGAACACTGAAGCTTTCTTT. This gives the protein CASSYGFSGNTEAFF.

The chain links TRBV4-1 to TRBJ1-2; 9 bases fit TRBD1. The CDR3 covers 15 residues. Germline values: CDR1 MGHRA, CDR2 YSYEKL. The V and J ends lost 2 bases and 9 bases, in that order; junction bases with no gene match: 10. The CDR3 protein is CASSQSQGARSSYTF. The CDR3 coding sequence is TGCGCCAGCAGCCAATCACAGGGGGCGAGGTCGAGCTACACCTTC.

The V and J genes are TRBV28 and TRBJ1-2, with D possibly matching TRBD1 (5 bases). Deletions cut 6 bases from V and 12 bases from J, with 20 bases between. Germline values: CDR1 MDHEN, CDR2 SYDVKM. The CDR3 extends over 13 amino acids. The CDR3 loop reads CASSYLDSGTDTF. The CDR3 DNA follows: TGTGCCAGCAGCTATTTAGATTCCGGGACTGACACCTTC.

The V and J genes are TRBV9 and TRBJ2-5; the match to TRBD1 covers 9 bases. CDR3 length: 16 amino acids. Trimming took 4 bases from V and 4 from J; bases not matched to a gene: 11. The germline V gene has CDR1 SGDLS and CDR2 YYNGEE. CDR3: CASSPLRGQGGETQYF. The CDR3 DNA is TGTGCCAGCAGCCCATTAAGGGGACAGGGTGGAGAGACCCAGTACTTC.